The TCR beta chain under discussion was sequenced for a study of blood T cell repertoires in COVID-19. About the study: Acute and convalescent COVID-19 specimens originated in the United States, Italy and Spain.

Seattle's enrolled individuals joined amid active infection and were then monitored longitudinally. Original analysis: It was from reference gene primer amplification that nucleated cell counts were estimated. Here immunoSEQ multiplex PCR was the method, and the copy in TCRdb shows in-frame clones only, minus some. That table supplies the V and J calls and clone size; D and trimming were determined from the DNA. Here the sample spans approximately 290,000 clones, nearly 90% being singletons. The CDR3 length is 13 residues. Trimming removed 3 bases at V and 5 bases at J, with 11 bases between. The germline V gene has CDR1 SGHNT and CDR2 YYREEE (reference sequence).

This TCR was recovered from a woman aged 25 to 39 with COVID-19, enrolled during active disease. The V and J genes are TRBV5-4 and TRBJ1-1, with D tentatively TRBD1 (6 bases). Source material: peripheral blood. CDR3 sequence reads: CASSYGRGTEAFF. Here the CDR3 DNA reads TGTGCCAGCAGCTACGGCAGGGGAACTGAAGCTTTCTTT.